A selection of T cell receptor beta chains follows, all from one sample in a study of neoadjuvant anti-PD-1 for oral cavity cancer. The repertoire was sequenced with immunoSEQ multiplex PCR; TCRdb's copy has only in-frame clones and lacks some. The table shows a few thousand clones, with 59% occurring only once. This specimen consisted of tumor tissue, obtained after nivolumab (anti-PD-1) treatment. The receptors shown here come from a person aged 40 to 85 with oral cavity squamous cell carcinoma. The CDR3 runs from the conserved cysteine through the conserved F or W. Each record gives: CDR3 protein, J gene, V gene.

CDR3: CASSRTVNTEAFF; J: TRBJ1-1; V: TRBV27
CDR3: CASSGGGGSGNTIYF; J: TRBJ1-3; V: TRBV2
CDR3: CSGTGLDVEQFF; J: TRBJ2-1; V: TRBV29-1
CDR3: CASSQGPGLAGGEQYF; J: TRBJ2-7; V: TRBV9
CDR3: CASSFSGLSYEQYF; J: TRBJ2-7; V: TRBV5-6
CDR3: CASSQFRDEPYNEQFF; J: TRBJ2-1; V: TRBV23-1